The T cell receptor beta chain under discussion was sequenced for a study of graft-versus-host responses after intestinal transplantation. Broader study findings: Marrow from the recipient contained GvH clones, some of which had appeared first in ileum or blood.

This clone has just one count. Its target is unknown. Trimming removed 5 bases from V and 6 bases from J; junction bases left unmatched: 8. In germline, CDR1 is MDHEN, CDR2 SYDVKM. There are 15 residues in the CDR3. Libraries were prepared by immunoSEQ multiplex PCR; TCRdb keeps only in-frame clonotypes and omits some of them. The sample includes roughly 120,000 clones, roughly 95% of them seen just once. The genes are TRBV28 and TRBJ2-5, with 11 bases fitting TRBD2. The sequenced sample was unstimulated CD8+ T cells sorted from spleen or lymph node cells, obtained before intestinal transplant. The TCR comes from a human donor who received an intestinal transplant. Here the CDR3 DNA reads TGTGCCAGCAGTATCAATAGCGGGAGGGCTCAGACCCAGTACTTC. This sequence encodes CASSINSGRAQTQYF.